The present T cell receptor beta chain was sequenced within a study of control samples from healthy donors and cancer patients. Data came from immunoSEQ multiplex PCR; TCRdb stores just in-frame clones and leaves some out. The data hold about 150,000 clones, with 89% observed a single time. V lost 1 base to trimming and J lost 5 bases, with 11 bases between them. The CDR3 spans 14 residues. Germline CDR1 is LNHDA and CDR2 is SQIVND (reference sequence). The sequenced sample was blood. The origin of this receptor is a man aged 25 to 40 in good health. The chain is built from TRBV19 and TRBJ2-5; D gene uncertain. Here the CDR3 reads CASSIVKFGETQYF. The CDR3 nucleotides read TGTGCCAGTAGTATAGTGAAGTTTGGGGAGACCCAGTACTTC.